These T cell receptor beta chains were read from a single sample in a study of identical twins. TCRdb re-derived calls from the 5' RACE reads in MiXCR, one entry per CDR3 protein. The sample records approximately 230,000 distinct CDR3 sequences, approximately 5.9% being singletons. These data also featured in a second study, about T cells expressing NK-cell markers.

The source material was CD8+ T cells sorted from blood. The receptors derive from a woman aged 18-29 years in good health. Both conserved end residues are part of each CDR3. The order of the fields is clone size, J gene, D gene, V gene, CDR3 protein, CDR3 DNA. A D gene is named only where the DNA matches it firmly. Only part of the rows carry a size: once, few, many, or a class if the clone is expanded.

size: few; J: TRBJ2-1; D: NA; V: TRBV14; CDR3: CASSLEDPSSYNEQFF; DNA: TGTGCCAGCAGCCTCGAGGACCCGAGCTCCTACAATGAGCAGTTCTTC
size: few; J: TRBJ2-7; D: NA; V: TRBV20-1; CDR3: CSATGTVGNEQYF; DNA: TGCAGTGCTACCGGGACGGTGGGTAACGAGCAGTACTTC
size: NA; J: TRBJ2-7; D: NA; V: TRBV20-1; CDR3: CSAGSRGYEQYF; DNA: TGCAGTGCGGGCTCTAGAGGGTACGAGCAGTACTTC
size: few; J: TRBJ2-3; D: TRBD2; V: TRBV6-2/TRBV6-3; CDR3: CASSYEADGRTQYF; DNA: TGTGCCAGCAGTTACGAGGCCGACGGGAGGACGCAGTATTTT
size: many; J: TRBJ2-1; D: NA; V: TRBV14; CDR3: CASTRTPLGADNEQFF; DNA: TGTGCCAGCACCCGGACCCCCCTAGGGGCTGACAATGAGCAGTTCTTC
size: NA; J: TRBJ1-2; D: NA; V: TRBV10-3; CDR3: CAIRSQQTNYGYTF; DNA: TGTGCCATCAGAAGCCAACAAACTAACTATGGCTACACCTTC
size: few; J: TRBJ1-6; D: NA; V: TRBV6-5; CDR3: CASSYASNSPLHF; DNA: TGTGCCAGCAGTTACGCGTCGAATTCACCCCTCCACTTT
size: many; J: TRBJ2-2; D: NA; V: TRBV18; CDR3: CASPSDGELFF; DNA: TGTGCCAGCCCTTCCGACGGGGAGCTGTTTTTT
size: few; J: TRBJ2-2; D: NA; V: TRBV12-3/TRBV12-4; CDR3: CASSLAANTGELFF; DNA: TGTGCCAGCAGTTTAGCAGCTAACACCGGGGAGCTGTTTTTT
size: NA; J: TRBJ2-5; D: TRBD2; V: TRBV9; CDR3: CASSREGLASQETQYF; DNA: TGTGCCAGCAGCAGGGAGGGACTAGCTTCCCAAGAGACCCAGTACTTC
size: few; J: TRBJ2-7; D: TRBD2; V: TRBV15; CDR3: CATKKQLAGAPYEQYF; DNA: TGTGCCACCAAGAAACAACTAGCGGGAGCACCCTACGAGCAGTACTTC
size: few; J: TRBJ2-1; D: NA; V: TRBV30; CDR3: CASPGGVYNEQFF; DNA: TGTGCCTCCCCGGGCGGGGTATACAATGAGCAGTTCTTC
size: many; J: TRBJ2-7; D: NA; V: TRBV6-1; CDR3: CASRGFESRSYEQYF; DNA: TGTGCCAGCAGAGGATTCGAGTCCCGCTCCTACGAGCAGTACTTC
size: NA; J: TRBJ2-1; D: NA; V: TRBV5-1; CDR3: CASSLDRTLRGEQFF; DNA: TGCGCCAGCAGCTTGGACCGGACCCTCAGGGGTGAGCAGTTCTTC
size: many; J: TRBJ2-7; D: NA; V: TRBV29-1; CDR3: CSVELSPYEQYF; DNA: TGCAGCGTTGAGCTATCCCCCTACGAGCAGTACTTC
size: few; J: TRBJ2-1; D: TRBD2; V: TRBV6-1; CDR3: CASSPAGGLVEQFF; DNA: TGTGCCAGCAGCCCAGCGGGGGGGCTCGTTGAGCAGTTCTTC
size: many; J: TRBJ2-3; D: NA; V: TRBV11-2; CDR3: CASSRSSPPKSTDTQYF; DNA: TGTGCCAGCAGCCGTTCGAGCCCCCCCAAAAGCACAGATACGCAGTATTTT
size: few; J: TRBJ2-5; D: NA; V: TRBV5-1; CDR3: CASSPYGGTGTQYF; DNA: TGCGCCAGCAGCCCGTATGGGGGAACGGGGACCCAGTACTTC
size: NA; J: TRBJ2-1; D: TRBD1; V: TRBV12-3/TRBV12-4; CDR3: CASSPGQAGNEQFF; DNA: TGTGCCAGCAGCCCCGGACAGGCGGGTAATGAGCAGTTCTTC
size: few; J: TRBJ2-5; D: NA; V: TRBV13; CDR3: CASSSNLEETQYF; DNA: TGTGCCAGCAGCTCAAACCTCGAAGAGACCCAGTACTTC
size: NA; J: TRBJ2-5; D: NA; V: TRBV15; CDR3: CATAARETQYF; DNA: TGTGCCACCGCCGCGAGGGAGACCCAGTACTTC
size: few; J: TRBJ1-1; D: NA; V: TRBV6-5; CDR3: CASSYGPGTEAFF; DNA: TGTGCCAGCAGTTACGGGCCAGGCACTGAAGCTTTCTTT
size: NA; J: TRBJ2-7; D: TRBD2; V: TRBV3-1; CDR3: CASSQVVGASGGSPYEQYF; DNA: TGTGCCAGCAGCCAGGTCGTAGGGGCTAGCGGGGGCTCACCCTACGAGCAGTACTTC
size: many; J: TRBJ2-2; D: NA; V: TRBV12-3/TRBV12-4; CDR3: CASSFGGSENTGELFF; DNA: TGTGCCAGCAGTTTCGGTGGGAGCGAAAACACCGGGGAGCTGTTTTTT
size: few; J: TRBJ2-7; D: NA; V: TRBV30; CDR3: CAWSPSSNEQYF; DNA: TGTGCCTGGAGTCCCTCTTCCAACGAGCAGTACTTC
size: few; J: TRBJ2-5; D: NA; V: TRBV6-6; CDR3: CASRSPVQETQYF; DNA: TGTGCCAGCAGGTCCCCGGTACAAGAGACCCAGTACTTC
size: many; J: TRBJ2-3; D: NA; V: TRBV3-1; CDR3: CASSQASDTQYF; DNA: TGTGCCAGCAGCCAAGCATCAGATACGCAGTATTTT
size: many; J: TRBJ2-3; D: NA; V: TRBV6-5; CDR3: CASSYRLDSTDTQYF; DNA: TGTGCCAGCAGTTACAGACTAGACAGCACAGATACGCAGTATTTT
size: NA; J: TRBJ2-3; D: TRBD2; V: TRBV6-2/TRBV6-3; CDR3: CASRRLATTDTQYF; DNA: TGTGCCAGCAGAAGACTAGCGACCACAGATACGCAGTATTTT
size: NA; J: TRBJ2-1; D: NA; V: TRBV5-5; CDR3: CASSDTSYNEQFF; DNA: TGTGCCAGCAGCGACACTAGCTACAATGAGCAGTTCTTC
size: many; J: TRBJ2-3; D: NA; V: TRBV9; CDR3: CASSVGTDTQYF; DNA: TGTGCCAGCAGCGTCGGCACAGATACGCAGTATTTT
size: few; J: TRBJ2-3; D: TRBD2; V: TRBV4-3; CDR3: CASSIGLAGDTQYF; DNA: TGCGCCAGCAGCATCGGACTAGCGGGAGATACGCAGTATTTT
size: many; J: TRBJ2-1; D: NA; V: TRBV29-1; CDR3: CSVYSGTTDNEQFF; DNA: TGCAGCGTTTACTCCGGGACAACGGACAATGAGCAGTTCTTC
size: NA; J: TRBJ2-3; D: TRBD2; V: TRBV6-4; CDR3: CASREDDTDTQYF; DNA: TGTGCCTCTCGGGAGGACGACACAGATACGCAGTATTTT
size: many; J: TRBJ1-3; D: NA; V: TRBV7-6; CDR3: CASSLERGTHSGNTIYF; DNA: TGTGCCAGCAGCTTAGAGCGGGGGACACACTCTGGAAACACCATATATTTT
size: many; J: TRBJ2-7; D: TRBD2; V: TRBV9; CDR3: CASSPRTSGRAREQYF; DNA: TGTGCCAGCAGCCCTCGGACTAGCGGGAGGGCCAGGGAGCAGTACTTC
size: NA; J: TRBJ2-7; D: TRBD2; V: TRBV7-9; CDR3: CASSLGVAGDHEQYF; DNA: TGTGCCAGCAGCTTAGGAGTAGCGGGGGACCACGAGCAGTACTTC
size: NA; J: TRBJ2-7; D: TRBD2; V: TRBV10-3; CDR3: CAISAVLRDSVGIAGDPYEQYF; DNA: TGTGCCATCAGTGCGGTCCTCCGGGACAGTGTAGGGATAGCGGGGGATCCCTACGAGCAGTACTTC
size: NA; J: TRBJ2-1; D: TRBD1; V: TRBV5-1; CDR3: CASSYGTVYNEQFF; DNA: TGCGCCAGCAGCTACGGGACAGTCTACAATGAGCAGTTCTTC
size: NA; J: TRBJ2-6; D: NA; V: TRBV29-1; CDR3: CSVKRPGANVLTF; DNA: TGCAGCGTTAAGAGGCCTGGGGCCAACGTCCTGACTTTC
size: NA; J: TRBJ2-3; D: TRBD2; V: TRBV9; CDR3: CASSVDPAGMPDTQYF; DNA: TGTGCCAGCAGCGTAGACCCAGCGGGGATGCCAGATACGCAGTATTTT
size: few; J: TRBJ2-7; D: TRBD2; V: TRBV13; CDR3: CASSLGLAGLLEQYF; DNA: TGTGCCAGCAGCTTGGGACTAGCGGGGCTCCTCGAGCAGTACTTC
size: NA; J: TRBJ2-1; D: NA; V: TRBV9; CDR3: CASSENDNEQFF; DNA: TGTGCCAGCAGCGAAAATGACAATGAGCAGTTCTTC
size: NA; J: TRBJ2-7; D: NA; V: TRBV20-1; CDR3: CSARDSVGSSSYEQYF; DNA: TGCAGTGCTAGAGATTCTGTCGGGTCTAGCTCCTACGAGCAGTACTTC
size: NA; J: TRBJ2-5; D: NA; V: TRBV12-3/TRBV12-4; CDR3: CASRGLGLGETQYF; DNA: TGTGCCAGCAGGGGACTGGGTTTGGGAGAGACCCAGTACTTC
size: many; J: TRBJ2-1; D: TRBD2; V: TRBV20-1; CDR3: CSARDLLAGYNEQFF; DNA: TGCAGTGCTAGAGACCTACTAGCGGGGTACAATGAGCAGTTCTTC
size: few; J: TRBJ1-4; D: NA; V: TRBV14; CDR3: CASSKTRTRTNEKLFF; DNA: TGTGCCAGCAGCAAGACACGGACGAGAACTAATGAAAAACTGTTTTTT
size: NA; J: TRBJ1-1; D: NA; V: TRBV19; CDR3: CASSIRGEAFF; DNA: TGTGCCAGTAGTATACGGGGCGAGGCTTTCTTT
size: many; J: TRBJ1-2; D: TRBD1; V: TRBV11-1; CDR3: CASSLEVGQLYGYTF; DNA: TGTGCCAGCAGCTTAGAAGTGGGACAGCTCTATGGCTACACCTTC
size: NA; J: TRBJ2-7; D: TRBD1; V: TRBV25-1; CDR3: CASSEDRGPYEQYF; DNA: TGTGCCAGCAGTGAGGACAGGGGGCCCTACGAGCAGTACTTC
size: NA; J: TRBJ2-1; D: NA; V: TRBV7-9; CDR3: CASSGSDIGFF; DNA: TGTGCCAGCAGCGGATCTGACATAGGGTTCTTC
size: many; J: TRBJ2-4; D: NA; V: TRBV12-3/TRBV12-4; CDR3: CASSFIEGLGSFQYF; DNA: TGTGCCAGCAGTTTCATAGAGGGACTCGGGAGTTTTCAGTACTTC
size: few; J: TRBJ1-6; D: TRBD1; V: TRBV12-3/TRBV12-4; CDR3: CASSWALQGPPLHF; DNA: TGTGCCAGCAGTTGGGCACTACAGGGGCCCCCCCTCCACTTT
size: few; J: TRBJ2-3; D: TRBD2; V: TRBV7-9; CDR3: CASSPQRDSTDTQYF; DNA: TGTGCCAGCAGCCCCCAGCGGGATTCCACAGATACGCAGTATTTT
size: NA; J: TRBJ2-1; D: TRBD2; V: TRBV7-6; CDR3: CASSLAQGLAGGRNEQFF; DNA: TGTGCCAGCAGCTTAGCGCAGGGACTAGCGGGAGGACGCAATGAGCAGTTCTTC
size: few; J: TRBJ2-3; D: NA; V: TRBV2; CDR3: CASSEPGSTDTQYF; DNA: TGTGCCAGCAGTGAACCGGGGAGCACAGATACGCAGTATTTT
size: many; J: TRBJ1-5; D: NA; V: TRBV3-1; CDR3: CASSPGVNQPQHF; DNA: TGTGCCAGCAGCCCCGGTGTAAATCAGCCCCAGCATTTT